Listed here are 16 T cell receptor beta chains from one sample, sequenced in a study of shared clonotypes between healthy human individuals. Libraries were prepared by immunoSEQ multiplex PCR; TCRdb keeps only in-frame clonotypes and omits some of them. The sample contains roughly 2 million clones, about 95% of which appear only once. Terminally differentiated effector memory CD45RA+ cells were left out of the naive CD8 fraction, which was CD45RO-negative and positively selected for CCR7. Source material: naive CD8+ T cells sorted from blood. Receptor source: a man between 18 and 35 years old in good health.

CDR3 loop: CASSGRGAREQYF. The DNA for the CDR3 is TGTGCCAGCAGCGGGCGGGGGGCTCGAGAGCAGTACTTC. The chain recombines TRBV7-9 with TRBJ2-7, with 8 bases aligning to TRBD2. The J segment lost 7 bases and the V segment lost 5 bases, leaving 7 bases of the junction unmatched. The germline V gene encodes CDR1 SEHNR and CDR2 FQNEAQ (reference sequence). The CDR3 has 13 amino acids. Full variable domain (rest looked up from reference TRBV7-9 and TRBJ2-7): DTGVSQNPRHKITKRGQNVTFRCDPISEHNRLYWYRQTLGQGPEFLTYFQNEAQLEKSRLLSDRFSAERPKGSFSTLEIQRTEQGDSAMYLCASSGRGAREQYFGPGTRLTVT.

The V and J genes are TRBV5-1 and TRBJ2-1, with 9 bases identical to TRBD2. Germline CDR1 SGHRS, CDR2 YFSETQ. V trimming: 1 base; J trimming: 14 bases; junction bases outside the gene matches: 7. The CDR3 is made up of 13 amino acids. CDR3 coding DNA: TGCGCCAGCAGCTTGTTTCCAGCGGGGGGCGAGTTCTTC. It translates to CASSLFPAGGEFF.

The chain joins TRBV6-6 to TRBJ2-1, with D perhaps matching TRBD1 (6 bases). CDR1 and CDR2 from the germline V gene are MNHNY and SVGAGI (reference sequence). There are 14 residues in the CDR3. Trimming shortened V by 5 bases and J by 9 bases, and 17 bases separated the two germline ends. The CDR3 bases are TGTGCCAGCAGTCCTACTAGACAGGTCACTGAGCAGTTCTTC. The encoded protein is CASSPTRQVTEQFF.

The rearrangement joins TRBV25-1 to TRBJ2-1, with D perhaps TRBD2 (5 bases). The length of the CDR3 is 15 residues. With 4 bases removed from V and 3 bases from J, the gap between germline ends came to 13 bases. CDR1 and CDR2 from the germline V gene are MGHDK and SYGVNS. As DNA, the CDR3 is TGTGCCAGCAGTGGCGGCGGGTCCCTCTACAATGAGCAGTTCTTC. It encodes CASSGGGSLYNEQFF.

This clone was found once. This sequence joins TRBV6-5 and TRBJ1-2; 7 nucleotides match TRBD1. J gave up 5 bases and V 4 bases, and 4 bases lay outside the gene matches. CDR1 MNHEY and CDR2 SVGAGI come from the germline V gene. The CDR3 sequence is 13 residues long. The CDR3 reads CASSSSGGYGYTF. The CDR3 DNA reads TGTGCCAGCAGTTCCTCAGGGGGGTATGGCTACACCTTC.

The chain couples TRBV4-1 to TRBJ2-7; a possible D gene is TRBD2 (6 bases). Germline loops: CDR1 MGHRA, CDR2 YSYEKL. V gave up 3 bases and J gave up 3 bases, with 12 bases separating them. The CDR3 runs to 14 residues. As DNA, the CDR3 is TGCGCCAGCAGCCACCCAGAGGGAGGCTACGAGCAGTACTTC. This gives the protein CASSHPEGGYEQYF.

The CDR3 DNA reads TGTGCCAGCAGTGAAAATTACTCTAACTATGGCTACACCTTC. Translating it yields CASSENYSNYGYTF. This chain links TRBV6-5 with TRBJ1-2; D gene uncertain. The CDR3 totals 14 residues. Trimming cost V 5 bases and J 0 bases, with 10 bases left between them. Germline lookup yields CDR1 MNHEY and CDR2 SVGAGI.

The genes are TRBV12-2 and TRBJ2-5; the D segment call TRBD2 is taken from the table without a DNA check. TRBV12-2 is a pseudogene segment. The CDR3 length is 16 residues. The CDR3 sequence: CASRLPSAGRRETQYF. The CDR3 DNA reads as TGTGCAAGTCGCTTACCTAGCGCGGGGCGTCGGGAGACCCAGTACTTC.

V gene TRBV7-8 combines with J gene TRBJ1-1, with TRBD1 as a possible D gene (5 bases). The CDR3 spans 15 residues. The V end was cut by 0 bases, the J end by 2 bases, with 10 bases between. The germline gives CDR1 SGHVS, CDR2 FQNEAQ. The CDR3 protein is CASSLAVGGNTEAFF. CDR3 sequence (DNA): TGTGCCAGCAGCTTAGCGGTCGGGGGAAACACTGAAGCTTTCTTT.

The genes are TRBV7-9 and TRBJ2-1; D unresolved. V shed 5 bases and J shed 9 bases, with 14 bases lying between them. The CDR3 totals 13 residues. Germline CDR1 SEHNR, CDR2 FQNEAQ (reference sequence). This CDR3 reads CASSPVAAVEQFF. CDR3 DNA sequence: TGTGCCAGCAGCCCCGTAGCAGCAGTTGAGCAGTTCTTC. Drawing the rest from reference TRBV7-9 and TRBJ2-1, the complete variable domain is DTGVSQNPRHKITKRGQNVTFRCDPISEHNRLYWYRQTLGQGPEFLTYFQNEAQLEKSRLLSDRFSAERPKGSFSTLEIQRTEQGDSAMYLCASSPVAAVEQFFGPGTRLTVL.

The chain joins TRBV4-1 to TRBJ2-2; D is unresolved. Germline loops: CDR1 MGHRA, CDR2 YSYEKL. The CDR3 contains 16 residues. V shed 1 base and J shed 4 bases, with 13 bases lying between them. CDR3 nucleotides: TGCGCCAGCAGCCAAGTGGGCCCCATAAGCACCGGGGAGCTGTTTTTT. This translates into CASSQVGPISTGELFF.

The chain couples TRBV5-6 to TRBJ2-7; unclear D gene. This CDR3 is 15 amino acids long. From germline, CDR1 is SGHDT and CDR2 YYEEEE. Deletions cut 3 bases from V and 0 bases from J, with 13 bases between. CDR3: CASSSDSVSSYEQYF. CDR3 bases: TGTGCCAGCAGCTCCGATTCCGTCAGCTCCTACGAGCAGTACTTC.

The rearrangement uses TRBV6-5 and TRBJ2-6; D not certain. The CDR3 covers 16 residues. The V gene lost 3 bases and the J gene lost 2 bases, with 11 bases spanning the gap. Germline loops: CDR1 MNHEY, CDR2 SVGAGI. CDR3 protein: CASSYSGVTGANVLTF. The DNA of the CDR3 is TGTGCCAGCAGTTATTCTGGAGTAACTGGGGCCAACGTCCTGACTTTC.

This clone has only one observation. The chain joins TRBV7-9 to TRBJ1-2, with TRBD1 matching 11 bases. The CDR3 spans 16 residues. V shed 4 bases and J 6 bases; nucleotides not matched to a gene: 10. Germline lookup yields CDR1 SEHNR and CDR2 FQNEAQ (reference sequence). The CDR3 nucleotides are TGTGCCAGCAGCTCGAGGACAGGGGGCCTTCCCCATGGCTACACCTTC. Encoded protein: CASSSRTGGLPHGYTF.

V gene TRBV27 combines with J gene TRBJ2-3, with TRBD2 matching over 8 bases. V shed 5 bases and J 5 bases; nucleotides not matched to a gene: 15. The CDR3 spans 17 residues. Germline-derived CDR1 and CDR2 are MNHEY and SMNVEV (reference sequence). CDR3 sequence reads: CASSPPWVAGLLDTQYF. DNA of the CDR3: TGTGCCAGCAGTCCTCCTTGGGTAGCGGGGCTGTTAGATACGCAGTATTTT.

The rearrangement uses TRBV12-5 and TRBJ2-2, with D uncertain. Trimming cost V 1 base and J 3 bases, with 0 bases left between them. Germline V gene data show CDR1 as LGHNT and CDR2 as FRNRAP. This CDR3 spans 12 amino acids. CDR3 nucleotides: TGTGCTAGTGGTTTGGACACCGGGGAGCTGTTTTTT. This encodes CASGLDTGELFF.